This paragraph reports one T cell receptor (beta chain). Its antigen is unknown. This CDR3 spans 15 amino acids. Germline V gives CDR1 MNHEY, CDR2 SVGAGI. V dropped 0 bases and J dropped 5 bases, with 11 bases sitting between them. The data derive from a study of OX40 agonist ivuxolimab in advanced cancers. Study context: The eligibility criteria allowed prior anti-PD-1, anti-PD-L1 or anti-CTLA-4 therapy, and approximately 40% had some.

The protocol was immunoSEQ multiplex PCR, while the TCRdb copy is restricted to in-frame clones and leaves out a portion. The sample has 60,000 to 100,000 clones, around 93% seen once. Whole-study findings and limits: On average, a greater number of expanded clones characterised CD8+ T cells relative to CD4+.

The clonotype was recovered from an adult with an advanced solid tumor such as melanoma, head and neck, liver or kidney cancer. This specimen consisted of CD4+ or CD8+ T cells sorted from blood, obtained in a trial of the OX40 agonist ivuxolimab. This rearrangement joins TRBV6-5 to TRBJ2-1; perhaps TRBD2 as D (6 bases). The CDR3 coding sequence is TGTGCCAGCAGTTACTCTCGGCGGGAAGACAATGAGCAGTTCTTC. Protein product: CASSYSRREDNEQFF.